One and the same sample provided the 6 T cell receptor beta chains below, sequenced in a study of blood T cell repertoires in COVID-19. Clones were sequenced by immunoSEQ multiplex PCR, and TCRdb holds only the in-frame ones, with some missing. The data contain around 100,000 clones, roughly 88% of them seen just once; the ten biggest clones take up 0.83%. Sequences were obtained from peripheral blood. The receptor source for this set is a woman in her seventies with acute or convalescent COVID-19.

The gene calls are TRBV19 and TRBJ2-3; 12 bases agree with TRBD2. Germline assignment: CDR1 LNHDA and CDR2 SQIVND (reference sequence). The CDR3 loop spans 15 amino acids. V lost 6 bases, J lost 7 bases, and 8 bases stayed unmatched. The CDR3 loop reads CASSPSGGVRNTQYF. In DNA, the CDR3 is TGTGCCAGTAGCCCTAGCGGGGGGGTACGAAATACGCAGTATTTT.

This sequence joins TRBV7-9 and TRBJ1-2; maybe TRBD1 (6 bases). The CDR3 runs to 18 residues. Germline V CDR1 and CDR2: SEHNR, FQNEAQ (reference sequence). The V and J ends lost 4 bases and 2 bases respectively, with 23 bases between them. CDR3 in amino acids: CASSSGGGMGERNYGYTF. CDR3 DNA sequence: TGTGCCAGCAGCTCTGGGGGCGGAATGGGAGAAAGGAACTATGGCTACACCTTC.

This sequence joins TRBV19 and TRBJ2-4; tentatively, D is TRBD1 (5 bases). The CDR3 has 13 amino acids. Germline V gene sequence: CDR1 LNHDA, CDR2 SQIVND (reference sequence). Trimming removed 6 bases at V and 8 bases at J, with 14 bases between. CDR3 region: CASSGQARDIQYF. The DNA for the CDR3 is TGTGCCAGTAGCGGTCAGGCCAGGGACATTCAGTACTTC.

The chain has TRBV5-1 and TRBJ2-5, with 7 bases identical to TRBD2. Trimming cost V 0 bases and J 5 bases; bases outside gene matches: 4. Germline CDR1 is SGHRS and CDR2 is YFSETQ. There are 14 residues in the CDR3. The chain's CDR3 is CASSLASGGETQYF. DNA of the CDR3: TGCGCCAGCAGCTTGGCTAGCGGTGGGGAGACCCAGTACTTC.

The CDR3 reads CASSRGTGPYNSPLHF. The CDR3 DNA reads TGCGCCAGCAGTCGGGGGACAGGGCCATATAATTCACCCCTCCACTTT. This chain joins TRBV23-1 and TRBJ1-6; 9 bases agree with TRBD1. TRBV23-1 is labeled an ORF, and its function is uncertain. The J segment lost 4 bases and the V segment lost 4 bases, leaving 5 bases of the junction unmatched. The CDR3 totals 16 residues.

The V gene is TRBV7-2, the J gene TRBJ1-6, with D possibly matching TRBD1 (6 bases). V was pared by 4 bases and J by 10 bases, with 14 bases between. This CDR3 is built from 14 residues. Per germline, CDR1 SGHTA and CDR2 FQGNSA. DNA for the CDR3: TGTGCCAGCAGCTCTAACAGGGTCTGGTCACCCCTCCACTTT. Its translation is CASSSNRVWSPLHF.